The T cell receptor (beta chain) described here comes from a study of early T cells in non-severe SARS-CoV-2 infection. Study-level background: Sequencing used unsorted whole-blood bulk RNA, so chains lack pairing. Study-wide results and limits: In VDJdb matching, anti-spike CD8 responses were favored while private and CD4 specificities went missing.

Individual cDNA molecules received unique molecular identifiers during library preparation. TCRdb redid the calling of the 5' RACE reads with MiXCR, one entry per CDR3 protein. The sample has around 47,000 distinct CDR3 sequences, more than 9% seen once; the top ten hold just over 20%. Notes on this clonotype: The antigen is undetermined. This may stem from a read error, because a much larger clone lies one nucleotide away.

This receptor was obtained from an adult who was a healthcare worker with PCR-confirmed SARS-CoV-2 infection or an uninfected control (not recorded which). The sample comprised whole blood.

CDR3 residues: CASSLSGSRINEQFF. The DNA for the CDR3 is TGTGCCAGCAGCTTGAGTGGTAGCAGGATCAATGAGCAGTTCTTC. The chain employs TRBV11-2 and TRBJ2-1; D unresolved. Per germline, CDR1 SGHAT and CDR2 FQNNGV. V lost 3 bases and J lost 6, with 15 bases in between. The CDR3 covers 15 residues.